Below are 10 T cell receptor beta chains sequenced from a single sample in a study of identical twins. TCRdb ran MiXCR on the 5' RACE reads and lists one entry per CDR3 protein. The sample contains nearly 650,000 distinct CDR3 sequences, 7.1% of which appear only once. Separately, the same data were catalogued under a study of yellow fever vaccine responses in identical twins.

The specimen sequenced was PBMCs. These receptors were obtained from a woman aged 18-29 years in good health.

Comment on this clonotype: Relative to the germline gene, one junction end is altered; a read error may explain this. The V gene is TRBV6-1, the J gene TRBJ2-7; D uncertain. This CDR3 region has 14 residues. Germline-derived CDR1 and CDR2 are MNHNS and SASEGT. As DNA, the CDR3 is TGTGCCGGCAGCGTTGGTCTAAATTCCTACGAGCAGTACTTC. Its translation: CAGSVGLNSYEQYF.

The V and J genes are TRBV18 and TRBJ2-7; 7 bases match TRBD1. CDR3 length equals 14 residues. V gave up 3 bases and J gave up 6 bases; unmatched junction bases: 8. The germline CDR1 and CDR2 sequences are KGHSH and LQKENI. The CDR3 region is CASSPASTGTEQYV. The CDR3 DNA reads as TGTGCCAGCTCACCCGCCTCGACAGGGACCGAGCAGTACGTC.

In this sample, this clonotype turned up many times. The genes are TRBV20-1 and TRBJ1-1; no clear D gene. Per germline, CDR1 DFQATT and CDR2 SNEGSKA (reference sequence). The length of the CDR3 is 14 residues. V lost 5 bases to trimming and J lost 0 bases, with 13 bases between them. CDR3 coding DNA: TGCAGTGCTCCTAGGGCCCCCATGAACACTGAAGCTTTCTTT. Its protein product is CSAPRAPMNTEAFF.

This clonotype came up a few times. The chain combines TRBV3-1 with TRBJ2-1; 15 positions match TRBD2. The CDR3 length is 16 residues. The germline V gene has CDR1 LGHDT and CDR2 YNNKEL (reference sequence). Trimming took 4 bases from V and 7 from J; bases not matched to a gene: 5. CDR3 DNA sequence: TGTGCCAGCAGCCCGCGGACTAGCGGGGGGGCGAATGAGCAGTTCTTC. This encodes CASSPRTSGGANEQFF.

This clonotype was counted ten times or more. The gene calls are TRBV5-1 and TRBJ2-3, with D unresolved. Germline CDR1 SGHRS, CDR2 YFSETQ. This CDR3 contains 16 residues. V lost 4 bases and J 2 bases, leaving 17 bases between the germline ends. CDR3 amino acids: CASSRERTVFTDTQYF. The DNA for the CDR3 is TGCGCCAGCAGCAGGGAACGGACGGTTTTCACAGATACGCAGTATTTT.

This clonotype was found a few times. The CDR3 loop is CASSPGARGDTQYF. The CDR3 DNA reads TGTGCCAGCAGTCCCGGGGCCAGAGGGGATACGCAGTATTTT. The rearrangement uses TRBV12-3 or TRBV12-4 and TRBJ2-3, with D perhaps given as TRBD1 or TRBD2 (5 bases each). The CDR3 has 14 amino acids. The V end was cut by 5 bases, the J end by 6 bases, with 15 bases between.

This clonotype was seen only a few times. This chain uses TRBV12-3 or TRBV12-4 with TRBJ2-1; D possibly corresponds to TRBD2 (5 bases). CDR3 length equals 16 residues. Trimming pared 3 bases from V and 1 base from J, leaving 13 bases between. CDR3 DNA sequence: TGTGCCAGCAGTTTTGGTTCAAGCGGATCCTACAATGAGCAGTTCTTC. Protein sequence: CASSFGSSGSYNEQFF.

This clonotype was observed a few times. The V and J genes are TRBV7-9 and TRBJ2-7; TRBD2 might be the D (6 bases). The CDR3 contains 14 residues. V was clipped by 6 bases and J by 6 bases, with 18 bases between them. The germline gives CDR1 SEHNR, CDR2 FQNEAQ (reference sequence). Written as DNA, the CDR3 is TGTGCCAGCAGACCTGCGGGGAGCTTACTCGAGCAGTACTTC. Translating gives CASRPAGSLLEQYF.

This clonotype was seen only a few times. The chain is built from TRBV20-1 and TRBJ2-2; 11 nucleotides agree with TRBD2. V lost 2 bases, J lost 0 bases, and 14 bases stayed unmatched. The CDR3 loop spans 20 amino acids. Germline CDR1 DFQATT, CDR2 SNEGSKA (reference sequence). The CDR3 loop is CSARPPIAGGRQANTGELFF. In nucleotides, the CDR3 is TGCAGTGCTAGACCTCCCATAGCGGGGGGGCGACAAGCGAACACCGGGGAGCTGTTTTTT.

The chain employs TRBV5-1 and TRBJ2-2, with D uncertain. Germline V gene lookup returns CDR1 SGHRS and CDR2 YFSETQ. The V end was cut by 0 bases, the J end by 9 bases, with 6 bases between. The CDR3 has 12 amino acids. Written as DNA, the CDR3 is TGCGCCAGCAGCTTGGCCGCCCGGGAGCTGTTTTTT. This encodes CASSLAARELFF.